This TCR beta chain was captured in a study of glioma-infiltrating T cells. Findings of the study overall: Very few CDR3 sequences were shared between tissue and blood. Above-expected tissue-blood divergence occurred in all gliomas, most in low-grade ones.

As to this clonotype: Its antigen is unidentified.

Amplification of TCR alpha and beta CDR3 regions from RNA used iRepertoire nested multiplex PCR. For one-step reverse transcription and amplification, 100-400 ng of tissue mRNA or PBMC total RNA was used. Each CDR3 protein is one row after TCRdb ran MiXCR on the multiplex PCR reads. The sample lists around 140,000 distinct CDR3 sequences; 35% to 50% were seen once. The CDR3 is 14 amino acids. CDR1 and CDR2 from the germline V gene are LNHNV and YYDKDF (reference sequence). V trimming: 2 bases; J trimming: 6 bases; junction bases outside the gene matches: 6. The source of this sequence is a human donor with low-grade glioma or glioblastoma, undergoing nonglioma brain surgery, or in good health (not recorded which). V gene TRBV15 combines with J gene TRBJ2-7; TRBD1 matches 8 bases. The specimen was glioma tissue, nonneoplastic brain tissue, or PBMCs (not recorded which). In DNA, the CDR3 is TGTGCCACCAGCAGAAACAGGGGGTTCAGCGAGCAGTACTTC. It yields the protein CATSRNRGFSEQYF. Full variable domain (rest looked up from reference TRBV15 and TRBJ2-7): DAMVIQNPRYQVTQFGKPVTLSCSQTLNHNVMYWYQQKSSQAPKLLFHYYDKDFNNEADTPDNFQSRRPNTSFCFLDIRSPGLGDTAMYLCATSRNRGFSEQYFGPGTRLTVT.